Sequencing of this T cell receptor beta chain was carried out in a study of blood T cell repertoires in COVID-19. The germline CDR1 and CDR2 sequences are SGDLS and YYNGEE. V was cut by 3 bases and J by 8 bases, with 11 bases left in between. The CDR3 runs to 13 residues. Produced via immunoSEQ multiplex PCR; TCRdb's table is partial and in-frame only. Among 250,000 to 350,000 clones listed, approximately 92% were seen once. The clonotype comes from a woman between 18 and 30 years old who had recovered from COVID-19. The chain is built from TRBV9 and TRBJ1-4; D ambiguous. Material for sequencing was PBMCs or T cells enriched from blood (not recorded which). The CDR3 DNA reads TGTGCCAGCAGCGGGGAGAGGACCGAAAAACTGTTTTTT. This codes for CASSGERTEKLFF.